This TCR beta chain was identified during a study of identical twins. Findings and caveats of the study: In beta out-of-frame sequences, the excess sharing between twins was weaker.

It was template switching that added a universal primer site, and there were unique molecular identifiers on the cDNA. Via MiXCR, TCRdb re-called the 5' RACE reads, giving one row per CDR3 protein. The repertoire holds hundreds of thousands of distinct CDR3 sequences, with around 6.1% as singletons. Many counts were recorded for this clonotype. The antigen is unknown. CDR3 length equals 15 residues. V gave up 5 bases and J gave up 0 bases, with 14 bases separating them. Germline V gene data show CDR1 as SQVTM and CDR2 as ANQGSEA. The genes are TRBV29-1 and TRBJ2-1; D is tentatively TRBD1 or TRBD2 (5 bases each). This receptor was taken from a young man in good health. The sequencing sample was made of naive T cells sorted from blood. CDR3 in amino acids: CSVWDGTFSYNEQFF. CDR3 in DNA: TGCAGCGTTTGGGACGGGACCTTCTCCTACAATGAGCAGTTCTTC.